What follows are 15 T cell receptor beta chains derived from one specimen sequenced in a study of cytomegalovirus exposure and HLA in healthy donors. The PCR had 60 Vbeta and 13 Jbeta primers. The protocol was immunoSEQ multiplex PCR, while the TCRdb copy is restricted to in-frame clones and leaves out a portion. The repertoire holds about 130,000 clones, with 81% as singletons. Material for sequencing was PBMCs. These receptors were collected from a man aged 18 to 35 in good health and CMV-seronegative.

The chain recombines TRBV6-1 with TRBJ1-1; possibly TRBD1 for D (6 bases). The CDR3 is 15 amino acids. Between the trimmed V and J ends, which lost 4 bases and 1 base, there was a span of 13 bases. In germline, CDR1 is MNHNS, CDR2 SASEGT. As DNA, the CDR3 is TGTGCCAGCAGTGTCGATAACAGGGCGAACACTGAAGCTTTCTTT. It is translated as CASSVDNRANTEAFF.

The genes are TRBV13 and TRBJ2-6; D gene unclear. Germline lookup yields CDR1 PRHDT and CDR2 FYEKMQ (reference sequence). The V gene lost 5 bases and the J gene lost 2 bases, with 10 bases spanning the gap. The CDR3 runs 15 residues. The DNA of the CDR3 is TGTGCCAGCAGCCACCTGGGCGCTGGGGCCAACGTCCTGACTTTC. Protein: CASSHLGAGANVLTF. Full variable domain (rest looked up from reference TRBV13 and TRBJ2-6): AAGVIQSPRHLIKEKRETATLKCYPIPRHDTVYWYQQGPGQDPQFLISFYEKMQSDKGSIPDRFSAQQFSDYHSELNMSSLELGDSALYFCASSHLGAGANVLTFGAGSRLTVL.

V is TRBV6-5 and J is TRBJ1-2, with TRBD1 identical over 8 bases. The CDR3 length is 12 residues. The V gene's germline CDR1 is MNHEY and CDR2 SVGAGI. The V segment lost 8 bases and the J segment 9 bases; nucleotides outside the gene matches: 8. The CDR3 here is CASRRTGCSYTF. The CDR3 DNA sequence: TGTGCCAGCCGAAGGACAGGGTGCAGCTACACCTTC.

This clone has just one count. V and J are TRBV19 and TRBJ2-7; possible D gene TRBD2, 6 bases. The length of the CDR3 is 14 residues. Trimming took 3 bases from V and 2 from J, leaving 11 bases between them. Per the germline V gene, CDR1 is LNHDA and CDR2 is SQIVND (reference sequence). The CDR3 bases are TGTGCCAGTAGTATTGGGCGGGGCGCCTACGAGCAGTACTTC. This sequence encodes CASSIGRGAYEQYF.

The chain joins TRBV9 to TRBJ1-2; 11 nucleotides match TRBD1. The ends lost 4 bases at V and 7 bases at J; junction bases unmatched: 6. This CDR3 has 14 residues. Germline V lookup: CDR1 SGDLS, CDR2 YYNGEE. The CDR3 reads CASSSRTGGGGYTF. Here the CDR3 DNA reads TGTGCCAGCAGCTCGAGGACAGGGGGCGGTGGCTACACCTTC.

The CDR3 nucleotides are TGTGCCAGCAGTCACGCGGATACGCAGTATTTT. Encoded protein: CASSHADTQYF. The rearrangement joins TRBV6-5 to TRBJ2-3; no clear D gene. The germline V and J ends were trimmed by 5 bases and 6 bases, with 6 bases remaining between them. The CDR3 is 11 residues long. The V gene's germline CDR1 is MNHEY and CDR2 SVGAGI.

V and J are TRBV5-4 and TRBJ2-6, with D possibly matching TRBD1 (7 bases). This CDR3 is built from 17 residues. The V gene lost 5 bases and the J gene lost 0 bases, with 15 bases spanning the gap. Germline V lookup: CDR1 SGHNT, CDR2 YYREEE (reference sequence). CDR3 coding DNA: TGTGCCAGCAGAGGGGGGTGGGACAGCTCTGGGGCCAACGTCCTGACTTTC. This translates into CASRGGWDSSGANVLTF. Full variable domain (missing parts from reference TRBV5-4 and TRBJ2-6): ETGVTQSPTHLIKTRGQQVTLRCSSQSGHNTVSWYQQALGQGPQFIFQYYREEENGRGNFPPRFSGLQFPNYSSELNVNALELDDSALYLCASRGGWDSSGANVLTFGAGSRLTVL.

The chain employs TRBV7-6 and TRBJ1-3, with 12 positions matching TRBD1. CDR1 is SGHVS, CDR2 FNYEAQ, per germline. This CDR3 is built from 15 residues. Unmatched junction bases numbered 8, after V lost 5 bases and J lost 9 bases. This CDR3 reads CASSPGTGGWATIYF. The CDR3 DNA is TGTGCCAGCAGCCCAGGGACAGGGGGCTGGGCCACCATATATTTT.

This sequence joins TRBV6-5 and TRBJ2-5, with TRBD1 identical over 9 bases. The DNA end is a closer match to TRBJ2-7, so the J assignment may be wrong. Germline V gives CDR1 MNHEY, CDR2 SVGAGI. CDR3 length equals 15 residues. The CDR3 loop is CASSSAGTGTDEQYF. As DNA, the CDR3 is TGTGCCAGCAGTTCCGCCGGGACAGGGACCGACGAGCAGTACTTC.

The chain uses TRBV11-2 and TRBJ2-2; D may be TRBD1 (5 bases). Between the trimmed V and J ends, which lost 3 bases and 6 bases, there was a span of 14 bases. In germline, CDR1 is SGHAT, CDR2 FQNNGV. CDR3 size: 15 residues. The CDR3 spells CASSFDSFPPGELFF. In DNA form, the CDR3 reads TGTGCCAGCAGCTTCGACAGCTTCCCCCCCGGGGAGCTGTTTTTT.

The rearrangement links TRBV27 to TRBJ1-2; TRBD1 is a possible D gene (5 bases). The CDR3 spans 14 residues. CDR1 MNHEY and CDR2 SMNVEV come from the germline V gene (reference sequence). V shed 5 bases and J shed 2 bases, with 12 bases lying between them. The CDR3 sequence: CASSPAAGNYGYTF. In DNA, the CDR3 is TGTGCCAGCAGTCCGGCCGCAGGGAACTATGGCTACACCTTC.

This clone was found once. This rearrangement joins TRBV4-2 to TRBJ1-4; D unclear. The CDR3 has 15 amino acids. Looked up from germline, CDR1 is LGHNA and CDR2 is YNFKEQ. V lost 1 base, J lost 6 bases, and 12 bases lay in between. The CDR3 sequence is CASSQGASQDEKLFF. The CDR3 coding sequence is TGTGCCAGCAGCCAAGGTGCCAGCCAGGATGAAAAACTGTTTTTT.

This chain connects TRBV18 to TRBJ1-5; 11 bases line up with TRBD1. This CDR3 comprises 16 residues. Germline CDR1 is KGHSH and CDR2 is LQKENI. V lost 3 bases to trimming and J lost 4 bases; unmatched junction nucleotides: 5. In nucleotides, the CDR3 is TGTGCCAGCTCACCCGGGACAGGGGGGTGGAATCAGCCCCAGCATTTT. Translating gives CASSPGTGGWNQPQHF.

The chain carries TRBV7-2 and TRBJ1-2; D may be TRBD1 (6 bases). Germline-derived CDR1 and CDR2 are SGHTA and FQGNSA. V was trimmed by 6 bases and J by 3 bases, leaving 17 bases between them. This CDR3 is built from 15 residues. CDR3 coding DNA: TGTGCCAGCAGACGCAGCAGGGGCGACTACTATGGCTACACCTTC. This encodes CASRRSRGDYYGYTF.

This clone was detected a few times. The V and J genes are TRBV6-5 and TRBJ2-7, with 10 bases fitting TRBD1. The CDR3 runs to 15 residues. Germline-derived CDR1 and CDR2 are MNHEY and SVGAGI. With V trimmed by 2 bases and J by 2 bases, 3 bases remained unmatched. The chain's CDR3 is CASSYLGTGAYEQYF. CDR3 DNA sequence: TGTGCCAGCAGTTACCTGGGGACAGGGGCCTACGAGCAGTACTTC.